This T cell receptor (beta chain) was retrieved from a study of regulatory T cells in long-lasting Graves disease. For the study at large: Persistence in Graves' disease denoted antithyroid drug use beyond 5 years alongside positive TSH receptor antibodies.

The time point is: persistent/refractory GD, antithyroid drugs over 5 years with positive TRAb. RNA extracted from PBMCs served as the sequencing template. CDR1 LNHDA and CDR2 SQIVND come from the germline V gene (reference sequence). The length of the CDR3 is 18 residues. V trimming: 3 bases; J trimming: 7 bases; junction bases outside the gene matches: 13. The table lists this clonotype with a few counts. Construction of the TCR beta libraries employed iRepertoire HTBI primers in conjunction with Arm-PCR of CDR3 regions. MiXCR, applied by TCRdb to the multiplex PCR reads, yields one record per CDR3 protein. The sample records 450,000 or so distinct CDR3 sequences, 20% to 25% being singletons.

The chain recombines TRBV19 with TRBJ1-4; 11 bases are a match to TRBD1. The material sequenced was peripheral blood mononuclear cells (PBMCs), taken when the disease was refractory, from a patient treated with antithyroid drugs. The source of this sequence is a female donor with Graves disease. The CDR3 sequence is CASSMDRGRVRSGEKLFF. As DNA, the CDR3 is TGTGCCAGTAGTATGGACAGGGGGCGCGTACGGTCGGGTGAAAAACTGTTTTTT.